The present entry profiles one TCR beta chain with its context. Regarding time point: persistent/refractory GD, antithyroid drugs over 5 years with positive TRAb. The TCR library was made from RNA that had been extracted from PBMCs in TRIzol. Graves' disease was diagnosed by American Thyroid Association guidelines. Trimming at V came to 1 base and at J to 4 bases, leaving 4 bases not matched to a gene. CDR1 is DFQATT, CDR2 SNEGSKA, per germline (reference sequence). The CDR3 totals 15 residues. This specimen belongs to a study of regulatory T cells in long-lasting Graves disease. Across the study: Those with persistent Graves' disease had received antithyroid drugs for over 5 years with positive TSH receptor antibodies.

Relying on iRepertoire HTBI primers and Arm-PCR of CDR3 regions, the team built TCR beta libraries. Original analysis: Detected in the samples were about 60 TRBV and over twelve TRBJ segments. In TCRdb, the multiplex PCR reads were re-called with MiXCR into one record per CDR3 protein. For this entry, the V and J calls and clone size follow TCRdb and not the study's own pipeline. The sample carries 430,000 or so distinct CDR3 sequences, around 20% recorded once. This sample comprised peripheral blood mononuclear cells (PBMCs), obtained when the disease was refractory, from a patient treated with antithyroid drugs. The rearrangement joins TRBV20-1 to TRBJ2-2; TRBD2 aligns across 9 bases. This clonotype was obtained from a female donor with Graves disease. The CDR3 region is CSARGREGVTGELFF. The CDR3 DNA follows: TGCAGTGCTAGAGGGCGGGAGGGGGTCACCGGGGAGCTGTTTTTT.